What follows are 13 T cell receptor beta chains derived from one specimen sequenced in a study of T-cell memory formation after mild COVID-19. MiXCR, run by TCRdb on the 5' RACE reads, gives a single entry per CDR3 protein. The profile shows more than 100,000 distinct CDR3 sequences, 15% to 20% of them singletons. The specimen sequenced was PBMCs or a T cell subset sorted from them (not recorded which). Receptors were obtained from a young man who had mild COVID-19 (a few samples of this study predate the infection). Cell type and time point are not known.

This clonotype occurred a few times. The V and J genes are TRBV7-2 and TRBJ2-2; TRBD1 agrees at 7 bases. The CDR3 consists of 15 residues. Germline V CDR1 and CDR2: SGHTA, FQGNSA. V was clipped by 3 bases and J by 4 bases; unmatched bases: 5. The CDR3 sequence is CASSFWTGPTGELFF. The CDR3 DNA is TGTGCCAGCAGCTTTTGGACAGGACCCACCGGGGAGCTGTTTTTT.

The chain recombines TRBV5-1 with TRBJ1-1, with TRBD1 matching over 8 bases. The CDR3 is 15 residues long. J gave up 3 bases and V 3 bases, and 7 bases lay outside the gene matches. Germline V gene lookup returns CDR1 SGHRS and CDR2 YFSETQ. Written as DNA, the CDR3 is TGCGCCAGCAGCTGGACAGGGAACAAGGACACTGAAGCTTTCTTT. It specifies CASSWTGNKDTEAFF. The entire variable domain, with the rest obtained from reference TRBV5-1 and TRBJ1-1, is as follows: KAGVTQTPRYLIKTRGQQVTLSCSPISGHRSVSWYQQTPGQGLQFLFEYFSETQRNKGNFPGRFSGRQFSNSRSEMNVSTLELGDSALYLCASSWTGNKDTEAFFGQGTRLTVV.

The chain links TRBV9 to TRBJ1-6; TRBD1 might be the D (5 bases). The ends were cut back, 4 bases at V and 11 bases at J, with 16 bases in the middle. This CDR3 contains 14 residues. CDR1 is SGDLS and CDR2 is YYNGEE in the germline V gene. CDR3 protein: CASSMQGADPPLHF. CDR3 bases: TGTGCCAGCAGCATGCAGGGTGCCGACCCACCCCTCCACTTT.

The sample holds many counts of this clonotype. The chain combines TRBV7-9 with TRBJ2-1; D is undetermined. V lost 1 base, J lost 8 bases, and 12 bases lay in between. This CDR3 is built from 14 residues. Germline V gene data show CDR1 as SEHNR and CDR2 as FQNEAQ (reference sequence). In nucleotides, the CDR3 is TGTGCCAGCAGCTTAGAACCCTATCAGTATGAGCAGTTCTTC. Its protein is CASSLEPYQYEQFF. The full variable domain, rest sourced from reference TRBV7-9 and TRBJ2-1, is DTGVSQNPRHKITKRGQNVTFRCDPISEHNRLYWYRQTLGQGPEFLTYFQNEAQLEKSRLLSDRFSAERPKGSFSTLEIQRTEQGDSAMYLCASSLEPYQYEQFFGPGTRLTVL.

This clonotype occurred a few times. The chain links TRBV10-3 to TRBJ2-2, with unresolved D. The ends were cut back, 7 bases at V and 4 bases at J, with 7 bases in the middle. The CDR3 covers 12 residues. The germline V gene encodes CDR1 ENHRY and CDR2 SYGVKD. CDR3 coding DNA: TGTGCCATCAAACTCCGCACCGGGGAGCTGTTTTTT. It yields the protein CAIKLRTGELFF.

There are a few counts of this clonotype. V and J are TRBV11-2 and TRBJ1-1, with TRBD1 as a possible D gene (6 bases). Germline CDR1 and CDR2: SGHAT and FQNNGV. CDR3 length: 16 amino acids. The V end was cut by 5 bases, the J end by 1 base, with 17 bases between. The CDR3 bases are TGTGCCAGCAGCCCCACTGCGGCCAGGGGGAACACTGAAGCTTTCTTT. It codes for CASSPTAARGNTEAFF.

The chain has TRBV4-1 and TRBJ1-1; 7 nucleotides align to TRBD1. The J segment lost 4 bases and the V segment lost 4 bases, leaving 6 bases of the junction unmatched. Germline V gives CDR1 MGHRA, CDR2 YSYEKL. This CDR3 spans 14 amino acids. Here the CDR3 reads CASSREGGGTEAFF. CDR3 nucleotide sequence: TGCGCCAGCAGCCGAGAAGGGGGCGGCACTGAAGCTTTCTTT.

In its sample, this clonotype was seen a few times. This chain uses TRBV14 with TRBJ1-1; 9 nucleotides match TRBD1. This CDR3 has 12 residues. Germline V lookup: CDR1 SGHDN, CDR2 FVKESK. Unmatched junction bases numbered 2, after V lost 2 bases and J lost 10 bases. The CDR3 loop is CASSQTGGAAFF. CDR3 bases: TGTGCCAGCAGCCAAACAGGGGGCGCAGCTTTCTTT.

The chain combines TRBV7-2 with TRBJ1-2; TRBD1 might be the D (5 bases). The CDR3 spans 15 residues. CDR1 and CDR2 (germline): SGHTA, FQGNSA. Trimming removed 0 bases from V and 8 bases from J, with 16 bases in between. In DNA form, the CDR3 reads TGTGCCAGCAGCTTAGCCCAGGGCCAGGGCCAGGGCTACACCTTC. This codes for CASSLAQGQGQGYTF.

This clonotype was seen a handful of times. The rearrangement joins TRBV20-1 to TRBJ2-5, with TRBD2 matching 11 bases. The germline V gene encodes CDR1 DFQATT and CDR2 SNEGSKA (reference sequence). V lost 3 bases, J lost 3 bases, and 9 bases stayed unmatched. CDR3 length equals 16 residues. The chain's CDR3 is CSARTIAGGHEETQYF. The CDR3 region has the DNA TGCAGTGCTAGGACCATAGCGGGGGGGCATGAAGAGACCCAGTACTTC.

V is TRBV25-1 and J is TRBJ2-7, with D tentatively TRBD1 or TRBD2 (5 bases each). CDR3 size: 16 residues. V was cut by 1 base and J by 3 bases, with 16 bases left in between. The germline gives CDR1 MGHDK, CDR2 SYGVNS. DNA for the CDR3: TGTGCCAGCAGTGAATCGGTGATCCGGGGCCTCTACGAGCAGTACGTC. It translates to CASSESVIRGLYEQYV.

This clonotype was observed a handful of times. The chain links TRBV7-2 to TRBJ2-5; possible D gene TRBD1, 6 bases. Per the germline V gene, CDR1 is SGHTA and CDR2 is FQGNSA. The CDR3 contains 14 residues. V was trimmed by 4 bases and J by 1 base, leaving 10 bases between them. The CDR3 nucleotides read TGTGCCAGCAGCTCCAGGGGATTCCAAGAGACCCAGTACTTC. This gives the protein CASSSRGFQETQYF.

This sequence joins TRBV30 and TRBJ1-1; D remains unclear. From germline, CDR1 is GTSNPN and CDR2 SVGIG (reference sequence). Trimming left V 1 base short and J 10 bases short, with 13 bases between. This CDR3 comprises 12 residues. CDR3 residues: CAWSDGPIRAFF. CDR3 nucleotide sequence: TGTGCCTGGAGTGACGGCCCCATCCGAGCTTTCTTT.